The TCR beta chain described here comes from a study of T cells in Graves' hyperthyroidism and ophthalmopathy. The study defined stable Graves' hyperthyroidism as no ophthalmopathy progression within 18 months. What was amplified from RNA transcripts were TCR beta CDR3 regions. An initial round of RT-PCR targeting the TCR CDR3 relied on the HTBI primer set. From the multiplex PCR reads, TCRdb called clonotypes with MiXCR, one entry per CDR3 protein. This sample carries about 480,000 distinct CDR3 sequences, around 15% of them seen once, and the ten largest clones take around a sixth. As regards this clonotype: As the CDR3 is not closed by the conserved phenylalanine or tryptophan, this likely results from a read error.

Trimming left V 8 bases short and J 1 base short, with 11 bases between. The CDR3 runs 13 residues. This TCR came from a woman aged 18-29 years with Graves' hyperthyroidism. What was sequenced was blood. The chain couples TRBV12-3 or TRBV12-4 to TRBJ1-1; TRBD1 might be the D (5 bases). In nucleotides, the CDR3 is TGTGCCAGCCACAGGTGGGGGAACACTGAAGCTTTCCTT. The encoded protein is CASHRWGNTEAFL.